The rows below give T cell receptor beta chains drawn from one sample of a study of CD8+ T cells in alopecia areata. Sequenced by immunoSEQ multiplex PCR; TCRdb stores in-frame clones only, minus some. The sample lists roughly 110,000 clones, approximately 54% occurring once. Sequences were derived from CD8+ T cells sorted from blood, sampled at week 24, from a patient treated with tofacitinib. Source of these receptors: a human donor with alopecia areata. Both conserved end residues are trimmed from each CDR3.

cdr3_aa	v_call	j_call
AISEGRDQEANYGYT	TRBV6-1	TRBJ1-2
ASSPLGRPDEKLF	TRBV7-2	TRBJ1-4
SVVQGLLDTGELF	TRBV29-1	TRBJ2-2
ASSPQYQETQY	TRBV19	TRBJ2-5
AIRDDRGSGELF	TRBV10-3	TRBJ2-2
ASSPRTENTEAF	TRBV19	TRBJ1-1
AWSVGTEAF	TRBV30	TRBJ1-1
ASSQIRAASPLH	TRBV4-1	TRBJ1-6
ASSFGQGTYEQY	TRBV6-5	TRBJ2-7
ASTTGSGGPLH	TRBV27	TRBJ1-6
ASSQTQEINQPQH	TRBV4-2	TRBJ1-5
ASSPPTGTATDTQY	TRBV7-9	TRBJ2-3
ASSGAGRKETQY	TRBV9	TRBJ2-5
ASSYSGGVGNQPQH	TRBV13	TRBJ1-5
ASSLERAWDEQF	TRBV13	TRBJ2-1
ASSLWVSSGYT	TRBV27	TRBJ1-2
ATSTGGYNQPQH	TRBV2	TRBJ1-5
SVEARNTGELF	TRBV29-1	TRBJ2-2
ASSQASPKLF	TRBV4-1	TRBJ1-4
ASSESGASYEQY	TRBV11-2	TRBJ2-7